These 2 T cell receptor beta chains originate from one sample sequenced in a study of T cell responses to AZD1222 COVID-19 vaccine. The protocol was immunoSEQ multiplex PCR, while the TCRdb copy is restricted to in-frame clones and leaves out a portion. This sample has about 120,000 clones, with approximately 93% found just once. The sample here was peripheral blood, taken on day 0 of AZD1222 vaccination. These receptors came from an adult in good health.

V gene TRBV6-5 combines with J gene TRBJ1-3; D ambiguous. V lost 11 bases and J 1 base, leaving 9 bases between the germline ends. CDR1 MNHEY and CDR2 SVGAGI come from the germline V gene. This CDR3 contains 12 residues. DNA of the CDR3: TGTGCCGGCCTACGATCTGGAAACACCATATATTTT. This encodes CAGLRSGNTIYF.

The V and J genes are TRBV21-1 and TRBJ2-4; the tabulated D call, TRBD2, remains unverified against the DNA. TRBV21-1 is marked as a pseudogene. The CDR3 extends over 17 amino acids. This chain's CDR3 is CASRNYSGGIAKNIQYF. CDR3 DNA: TGTGCCAGCCGGAACTATAGCGGAGGTATAGCCAAAAACATTCAGTACTTC.